The clone carrying this T cell receptor beta chain was observed a few times. The antigen is undetermined. Other DNA sequences in the same sample also yield this CDR3. Clones were read by immunoSEQ multiplex PCR, and TCRdb kept only the in-frame ones, dropping some. The data hold more than 75,000 clones, with 83% observed a single time. The entry originates in a study of T cell responses to AZD1222 COVID-19 vaccine. Study-level results: Rises in breadth and depth of Spike-specific TCRs came after two AZD1222 doses. It should be noted that donors were predominantly white British and more often female, and clonal diversity was possibly underestimated. Baseline testing showed seropositivity in only five to seven AZD1222 recipients.

Germline CDR1 and CDR2: MNHEY and SMNVEV (reference sequence). This CDR3 has 14 residues. Between the trimmed V and J ends, which lost 0 bases and 8 bases, there was a span of 13 bases. The input for sequencing was peripheral blood, taken 28 days after the second AZD1222 dose. This clonotype was obtained from an adult who received the AZD1222 COVID-19 vaccine. The rearrangement uses TRBV27 and TRBJ1-2; no reliable D call. Here the CDR3 reads CASSLSLGVGGYTF. Written as DNA, the CDR3 is TGTGCCAGCAGTTTATCCCTCGGGGTGGGAGGCTACACCTTC.